This T cell receptor beta chain was sequenced in a study of shared clonotypes between healthy human individuals. Study-level points and caveats: A handful of donors had approximately 4.6% of their naive CD4 clonotypes in common.

V lost 0 bases, J lost 1 base, and 10 bases lay in between. The germline gives CDR1 SGHRS, CDR2 YFSETQ. The CDR3 is made up of 15 amino acids. Into CD45RA+ naive and CD45RA-negative memory subsets, the CD4+ cells were split. The assay used deep level. Each subset's genomic DNA was shared equally among a number of immunoSEQ plates. Sequencing used immunoSEQ multiplex PCR; TCRdb keeps in-frame clones, though not all of them. This sample yields millions of clones, of which 85% to 95% are seen a single time; approximately 0.4% belongs to the top ten. As concerns this clone: Its antigen remains unidentified.

Sequencing was performed on naive CD4+ T cells from PBMCs. Sample subset: CD45RA+ positively selected. The receptor was derived from a man aged 18 to 29 in good health. Some clones in this sample may be carry-over from other donors' samples. The V and J genes are TRBV5-1 and TRBJ1-2; D uncertain. As DNA, the CDR3 is TGCGCCAGCAGCTTGGAACCGTCCGGTAACTATGGCTACACCTTC. This gives the protein CASSLEPSGNYGYTF.